The clone carrying this T cell receptor beta chain was detected only a few times. Its antigen is undetermined. Overnight CMV lysate stimulation of fresh PBMCs defined donor CMV status by CD4+ IFNgamma. Sequential positive selection took CD4 T cells first, then CD8 T cells. Both TRBC1 and TRBC2 were covered by a beta constant-region primer of two equimolar oligonucleotides. Nested alpha and beta constant-region primers with the SP2 primer drove four PCR rounds on ligated cDNA. TCRdb re-called the UMI-ligation and nested PCR reads with MiXCR, one entry per CDR3 protein. The data hold some 36,000 distinct CDR3 sequences, with roughly 13% observed a single time. The entry originates in a study of naive and memory T cell subsets. Study-wide results and caveats: In CD4 and CD8 cells, diversity dropped from naive through EMRA.

The source is a human donor in good health. Sample: effector memory CD4+ T cells from blood. The subset denotes: effector memory, CD45RA- CD27-.

The CDR3 sequence is CASSKGLAGLREGHNEQFF. The CDR3 DNA follows: TGTGCCAGTAGTAAGGGACTAGCGGGGCTCCGGGAGGGACACAATGAGCAGTTCTTC. The genes are TRBV19 and TRBJ2-1; 13 bases align to TRBD2. CDR3 length: 19 amino acids. V shed 4 bases, J shed 5 bases, and the junction held 14 bases outside the gene matches. Germline CDR1 and CDR2: LNHDA and SQIVND (reference sequence). The variable domain in full, completed from reference TRBV19 and TRBJ2-1, reads DGGITQSPKYLFRKEGQNVTLSCEQNLNHDAMYWYRQDPGQGLRLIYYSQIVNDFQKGDIAEGYSVSREKKESFPLTVTSAQKNPTAFYLCASSKGLAGLREGHNEQFFGPGTRLTVL.